This T cell receptor (beta chain) was captured by sequencing in a study of beta chain features in type 1 diabetes. Worth noting for this clone: Its antigen is as yet unknown.

Broader study findings: Researchers could not determine here whether HLA type influences TCRB rearrangement.

In germline, CDR1 is SNHLY, CDR2 FYNNEI. CDR3 length: 13 amino acids. The ends were cut back, 7 bases at V and 3 bases at J, with 9 bases in the middle. Sequenced material consisted of expressed TCRB transcripts (all of the isolated RNA was reverse transcribed). The study sequenced naive, central memory and regulatory T cell samples to an average of about 3.8 million reads. Repertoires were generated with immunoSEQ multiplex PCR, while TCRdb's copy carries only in-frame clones and drops some. The table lists around 340,000 clones, around 19% of them singletons. The authors obtained over 98% purity in all sorted populations.

This clonotype originated in a young woman in good health. The sample consisted of naive CD4+ T cells from blood. The chain carries TRBV2 and TRBJ2-2, with a possible D match to TRBD2 (5 bases). The CDR3 spells CASNREHTGELFF. The CDR3 DNA follows: TGTGCCAGCAATCGGGAACACACCGGGGAGCTGTTTTTT. Combining the CDR3 with reference TRBV2 and TRBJ2-2 gives the whole variable domain EPEVTQTPSHQVTQMGQEVILRCVPISNHLYFYWYRQILGQKVEFLVSFYNNEISEKSEIFDDQFSVERPDGSNFTLKIRSTKLEDSAMYFCASNREHTGELFFGEGSRLTVL.